A single sample is the source of the 27 T cell receptor beta chains below, sequenced in a study of cytomegalovirus exposure and HLA in healthy donors. With 60 Vbeta and 13 Jbeta primers, the PCR was carried out. Sequencing used immunoSEQ multiplex PCR; TCRdb keeps in-frame clones, though not all of them. Counted here are around 130,000 clones, 75% to 90% occurring once; the ten biggest clones make up around 1.9%. Sequencing was done on a sample of PBMCs. These receptors all come from a man aged 40-49 years in good health and CMV-seronegative.

V gene TRBV27 combines with J gene TRBJ1-1; D gene unclear. Germline CDR1 MNHEY, CDR2 SMNVEV (reference sequence). Between the trimmed V and J ends, which lost 0 bases and 1 base, there was a span of 9 bases. The CDR3 runs to 15 residues. The CDR3 DNA follows: TGTGCCAGCAGTTTATCGTATACGGGGAACACTGAAGCTTTCTTT. Translation gives CASSLSYTGNTEAFF.

Points on this clone: The junction does not match germline at one end; this may be a read error. The chain carries TRBV7-7 and TRBJ2-2, with D uncertain. The V gene's germline CDR1 is SSHAT and CDR2 FNYEAQ (reference sequence). The CDR3 has 15 amino acids. The CDR3: CASTDLLVNSGELFF. The CDR3 DNA is TGTGCTAGCACCGACCTGCTAGTTAACTCCGGGGAGCTGTTTTTT. The variable domain in full, completed from reference TRBV7-7 and TRBJ2-2, reads GAGVSQSPRYKVTKRGQDVTLRCDPISSHATLYWYQQALGQGPEFLTYFNYEAQPDKSGLPSDRFSAERPEGSISTLTIQRTEQRDSAMYRCASTDLLVNSGELFFGEGSRLTVL.

The chain combines TRBV7-2 with TRBJ1-6, with no clear D. Trimming took off 1 base at V and 6 bases at J, with 7 bases between the two ends. Germline CDR1 reads SGHTA; CDR2 reads FQGNSA. This CDR3 has 14 amino acids. This CDR3 is CASSLGTSNSPLHF. DNA of the CDR3: TGTGCCAGCAGCTTAGGAACAAGTAATTCACCCCTCCACTTT.

The chain is built from TRBV5-1 and TRBJ2-3, with D maybe TRBD1 (5 bases). Per the germline V gene, CDR1 is SGHRS and CDR2 is YFSETQ. V was shortened by 0 bases and J by 3 bases, with 8 bases between the two germline ends. This CDR3 region has 14 residues. In DNA, the CDR3 is TGCGCCAGCAGCTTGGTGCCAGGGACAGATACGCAGTATTTT. This gives the protein CASSLVPGTDTQYF. The full variable domain, its missing parts supplied by reference TRBV5-1 and TRBJ2-3, is KAGVTQTPRYLIKTRGQQVTLSCSPISGHRSVSWYQQTPGQGLQFLFEYFSETQRNKGNFPGRFSGRQFSNSRSEMNVSTLELGDSALYLCASSLVPGTDTQYFGPGTRLTVL.

The chain recombines TRBV5-1 with TRBJ1-1, with D perhaps TRBD1 (5 bases). The germline CDR1 and CDR2 sequences are SGHRS and YFSETQ. The CDR3 is 14 residues long. Trimming removed 4 bases from V and 4 bases from J, with 14 bases in between. The CDR3 DNA reads as TGCGCCAGCAGCGTCGACAGTCCAGGCACTGAAGCTTTCTTT. Translating gives CASSVDSPGTEAFF.

The chain combines TRBV11-2 with TRBJ1-3, with 8 bases lining up with TRBD1. CDR3 size: 15 residues. V was pared by 4 bases and J by 0 bases, with 2 bases of the junction left unmatched. Looked up from germline, CDR1 is SGHAT and CDR2 is FQNNGV. As DNA, the CDR3 is TGTGCCAGCAGCTATGGACAGGGCTCTGGAAACACCATATATTTT. Residues: CASSYGQGSGNTIYF.

The chain uses TRBV6-6 and TRBJ1-3, with 8 bases matching TRBD1. CDR1 is MNHNY, CDR2 SVGAGI, per germline (reference sequence). V shed 0 bases, J shed 8 bases, and the junction held 9 bases outside the gene matches. The CDR3 is 16 residues long. The CDR3, as DNA: TGTGCCAGCAGTTACTCGATGAGACAGGGGTCGGACACCATATATTTT. Translating gives CASSYSMRQGSDTIYF.

The chain uses TRBV28 and TRBJ2-3; 10 bases align to TRBD2. Looked up from germline, CDR1 is MDHEN and CDR2 is SYDVKM. The CDR3 is made up of 14 amino acids. The V and J ends lost 8 bases and 4 bases, in that order; junction bases with no gene match: 6. This CDR3 is CASVPAGGSDTQYF. CDR3 nucleotides: TGTGCCAGCGTGCCAGCGGGAGGGTCAGATACGCAGTATTTT.

The chain joins TRBV27 to TRBJ1-1; D is possibly TRBD1 (5 bases). The V gene's germline CDR1 is MNHEY and CDR2 SMNVEV (reference sequence). There are 14 residues in the CDR3. V was cut by 3 bases and J by 8 bases, with 16 bases left in between. In DNA, the CDR3 is TGTGCCAGCAGTTTTACCGGGCTGGGGCACGAAGCTTTCTTT. The encoded protein is CASSFTGLGHEAFF.

The chain is built from TRBV30 and TRBJ2-2, with 12 positions matching TRBD2. CDR3 length: 17 amino acids. Germline-derived CDR1 and CDR2 are GTSNPN and SVGIG (reference sequence). V lost 4 bases, J lost 1 base, and 7 bases stayed unmatched. The CDR3 protein is CAWTSWGLAGNTGELFF. In DNA form, the CDR3 reads TGTGCCTGGACTAGCTGGGGACTAGCGGGGAACACCGGGGAGCTGTTTTTT.

The chain uses TRBV7-9 and TRBJ2-1; D might be TRBD2 (6 bases). Germline V lookup: CDR1 SEHNR, CDR2 FQNEAQ (reference sequence). The CDR3 is 15 residues long. V was shortened by 6 bases and J by 0 bases, with 12 bases between the two germline ends. The CDR3 sequence is CASSREGGSYNEQFF. CDR3 nucleotide sequence: TGTGCCAGCAGTAGAGAGGGAGGCTCCTACAATGAGCAGTTCTTC.

The chain uses TRBV4-2 and TRBJ2-2; the match to TRBD2 covers 8 bases. The V segment lost 5 bases and the J segment 1 base; nucleotides outside the gene matches: 12. The CDR3 is 18 amino acids. Germline values: CDR1 LGHNA, CDR2 YNFKEQ. The CDR3 is CASSGRYSSGQNTGELFF. DNA for the CDR3: TGTGCCAGCAGCGGCAGGTATTCTAGCGGGCAGAACACCGGGGAGCTGTTTTTT.

V is TRBV15 and J is TRBJ1-4; TRBD1 is a possible D gene (5 bases). There are 18 residues in the CDR3. V lost 0 bases and J 8 bases, leaving 22 bases between the germline ends. Germline values: CDR1 LNHNV, CDR2 YYDKDF (reference sequence). The DNA of the CDR3 is TGTGCCACCAGCAGAGATCGCGACAGCCGACTTAACGGGGAAAAACTGTTTTTT. This translates into CATSRDRDSRLNGEKLFF.

The rearrangement joins TRBV2 to TRBJ2-2; the D gene is possibly TRBD1 (5 bases). The CDR3 has 15 residues. Trimming stripped 7 bases from V and 3 bases from J, with 15 bases between. Germline loops: CDR1 SNHLY, CDR2 FYNNEI. The CDR3 coding sequence is TGTGCCAGCACCCAAATGACAGCCGACACCGGGGAGCTGTTTTTT. Amino acids: CASTQMTADTGELFF.

The CDR3 coding sequence is TGTGCCAGCAGCTTGATGGGTGACAGGGGGGACTATGGCTACACCTTC. Translating gives CASSLMGDRGDYGYTF. J is TRBJ1-2 and V is TRBV5-6; 9 nucleotides align to TRBD1. The CDR3 runs 16 residues. V gave up 1 base and J gave up 3 bases; unmatched junction bases: 7. Germline V gives CDR1 SGHDT, CDR2 YYEEEE.

The chain uses TRBV9 and TRBJ1-6, with D perhaps TRBD1 (6 bases). V gave up 5 bases and J gave up 7 bases, with 13 bases separating them. From germline, CDR1 is SGDLS and CDR2 YYNGEE. CDR3 length: 14 amino acids. As DNA, the CDR3 is TGTGCCAGCAGTCAGGGACATGGAAATTCACCCCTCCACTTT. Its protein product is CASSQGHGNSPLHF.

This clone was observed a few times. The V call is TRBV6-1, the J call TRBJ2-5; TRBD2 matches 8 bases. The J call may be in error: the DNA end matches TRBJ2-7 better. CDR1 is MNHNS and CDR2 is SASEGT in the germline V gene. The CDR3 runs 13 residues. The CDR3 sequence is CASRGGSSYEQYF. The DNA of the CDR3 is TGTGCCAGCCGGGGGGGAAGCTCCTACGAGCAGTACTTC.

CDR3 loop: CASQGGGANVLTF. As DNA, the CDR3 is TGTGCCTCCCAGGGAGGTGGGGCCAACGTCCTGACTTTC. The V call is TRBV19, the J call TRBJ2-6; perhaps TRBD2 as D (6 bases). Germline loops: CDR1 LNHDA, CDR2 SQIVND (reference sequence). The CDR3 totals 13 residues. The V end was cut by 11 bases, the J end by 3 bases, with 11 bases between.

The chain is built from TRBV29-1 and TRBJ2-5, with D perhaps matching TRBD2 (6 bases). Germline loops: CDR1 SQVTM, CDR2 ANQGSEA. Trimming cost V 6 bases and J 2 bases, with 28 bases left between them. This CDR3 comprises 18 residues. CDR3 in amino acids: CSVWGVQGGKGSQETQYF. The CDR3 nucleotides are TGCAGCGTGTGGGGGGTTCAGGGAGGAAAGGGGAGTCAAGAGACCCAGTACTTC.

The V call is TRBV2, the J call TRBJ1-5; 7 bases fit TRBD1. V was pared by 8 bases and J by 3 bases, with 10 bases of the junction left unmatched. The CDR3 runs 15 residues. Germline lookup yields CDR1 SNHLY and CDR2 FYNNEI. CDR3 residues: CASGKDRPSNQPQHF. DNA for the CDR3: TGTGCCAGCGGGAAGGACAGGCCATCCAATCAGCCCCAGCATTTT.

In this sample, this clone turned up a few times. V gene TRBV2 combines with J gene TRBJ1-5; 9 nucleotides match TRBD1. V lost 5 bases, J lost 7 bases, and 6 bases stayed unmatched. The CDR3 has 14 amino acids. Germline-derived CDR1 and CDR2 are SNHLY and FYNNEI. The CDR3 protein is CASSTGQGSQPQHF. In nucleotides, the CDR3 is TGTGCCAGCAGTACCGGACAGGGGAGCCAGCCCCAGCATTTT.

The chain links TRBV25-1 to TRBJ2-3; 7 bases line up with TRBD2. The CDR3 extends over 14 amino acids. After removal of 6 bases from V and 9 bases from J, the junction contained 12 bases not matched to a gene. Germline V gives CDR1 MGHDK, CDR2 SYGVNS. The CDR3, as DNA: TGTGCCAGCAGACAGGCGACCGTCGGGGGGACGCAGTATTTT. Translation gives CASRQATVGGTQYF.

CDR3 in DNA: TGTGCCAGCAGTACGCGGACTAGGGGTCTTGGCACAGATACGCAGTATTTT. Translating gives CASSTRTRGLGTDTQYF. V gene TRBV25-1 combines with J gene TRBJ2-3; 7 bases align to TRBD2. J lost 1 base, V lost 5 bases, and 12 bases had no gene match. In germline, CDR1 is MGHDK, CDR2 SYGVNS. This CDR3 region has 17 residues.

V gene TRBV27 combines with J gene TRBJ1-6; maybe TRBD1 (6 bases). Germline V gene data show CDR1 as MNHEY and CDR2 as SMNVEV (reference sequence). Trimming took off 6 bases at V and 2 bases at J, with 26 bases between the two ends. CDR3 length: 20 residues. The DNA for the CDR3 is TGTGCCAGCAGCCGAGCCCTGATCAGGGGCCCTAATACCTATAATTCACCCCTCCACTTT. Amino acid sequence: CASSRALIRGPNTYNSPLHF.

This chain connects TRBV28 to TRBJ1-1; 7 bases map to TRBD1. V shed 5 bases and J 8 bases; nucleotides not matched to a gene: 17. Germline CDR1 is MDHEN and CDR2 is SYDVKM. This CDR3 comprises 16 residues. This chain's CDR3 is CASSSRWRGLGREAFF. The CDR3 DNA is TGTGCCAGCAGTAGCCGATGGAGGGGGCTAGGGAGGGAAGCTTTCTTT.

The genes are TRBV5-6 and TRBJ2-1, with TRBD2 identical over 9 bases. The CDR3 runs 16 residues. V dropped 1 base and J dropped 4; count of bases not matched to a gene: 6. Germline assignment: CDR1 SGHDT and CDR2 YYEEEE. CDR3 coding DNA: TGTGCCAGCAGCTTGAGGGGACTAGCAGATTACAATGAGCAGTTCTTC. Protein sequence: CASSLRGLADYNEQFF.

This sequence joins TRBV5-6 and TRBJ2-1; 10 nucleotides agree with TRBD2. Germline-derived CDR1 and CDR2 are SGHDT and YYEEEE. The V segment lost 0 bases and the J segment 3 bases; nucleotides outside the gene matches: 0. The length of the CDR3 is 15 residues. DNA of the CDR3: TGTGCCAGCAGCTTGGCTAGCGGGGGCTACAATGAGCAGTTCTTC. Translation: CASSLASGGYNEQFF.